The T cell receptor (beta chain) under discussion was sequenced for a study of T cell responses to AZD1222 COVID-19 vaccine. General study findings and limits: Baseline seropositivity characterized only six or seven AZD1222 recipients. When two AZD1222 doses had been given, Spike-specific TCR breadth and depth rose. Mostly white British, mostly female donors; authors suggested clonal diversity may be underestimated. The study sampled repertoires only after the peak T cell response.

Profiling relied on immunoSEQ multiplex PCR, and the TCRdb table lists in-frame clones only, not all of them. The table shows 75,000 to 85,000 clones, with roughly 80% occurring only once. Germline V lookup: CDR1 SGHNT, CDR2 YYREEE (reference sequence). The CDR3 totals 15 residues. Trimming removed 0 bases from V and 8 bases from J, with 17 bases in between. Points on this clone: Its cognate antigen is unknown.

Sequenced material: peripheral blood, taken 28 days after the second dose of the MenACWY control vaccine. The source is an adult who received the MenACWY meningococcal vaccine as a control. The V and J genes are TRBV5-4 and TRBJ1-2, with a weak D call TRBD1 (5 bases). CDR3 residues: CASSLDEGLSPGYTF. The CDR3 nucleotides read TGTGCCAGCAGCTTGGATGAGGGACTTTCACCGGGCTACACCTTC.